A selection of T cell receptor beta chains follows, all from one sample in a study of OX40 agonist ivuxolimab in advanced cancers. The protocol was immunoSEQ multiplex PCR, while the TCRdb copy is restricted to in-frame clones and leaves out a portion. The sample has 30,000 to 40,000 clones; approximately 90% are singletons. The starting material was CD4+ or CD8+ T cells sorted from blood, obtained in a trial of the OX40 agonist ivuxolimab. The receptors were gathered from an adult with an advanced solid tumor such as melanoma, head and neck, liver or kidney cancer. The CDR3 runs from the conserved cysteine through the conserved F or W. Each record gives: J gene, D gene, V gene, CDR3 DNA, CDR3 protein. The D gene is left open where the match is weak.

>TRBJ2-5|TRBD1|TRBV7-9
TGTGCCAGCAGCTCAGACAGGGTTTCCCATGAGACCCAGTACTTC
CASSSDRVSHETQYF
>TRBJ2-3|-|TRBV7-9
TGTGCCAGCAGCTTATTGATCCGTTCCACAGATACGCAGTATTTT
CASSLLIRSTDTQYF
>TRBJ1-1|-|TRBV27
TGTGCCAGCAGCTTCTTGGGCGGGGCTGAAGCTTTCTTT
CASSFLGGAEAFF
>TRBJ2-2|TRBD2|TRBV30
TGTGCCTGGAGTGGACTAGCGGGGGGGCAGATCACCGGGGAGCTGTTTTTT
CAWSGLAGGQITGELFF
>TRBJ2-5|TRBD2|TRBV6-6
TGTGCCAGCACCACCGGGACTAGCGGGGGGGAAGAGACCCAGTACTTC
CASTTGTSGGEETQYF
>TRBJ2-3|-|TRBV6-4
TGTGCCAGCAGTGAAGTAGGTGGGACAGATACGCAGTATTTT
CASSEVGGTDTQYF
>TRBJ2-7|TRBD1|TRBV29-1
TGCAGCGCGCTCGGGAGGACAGGGGCCTACGAGCAGTACTTC
CSALGRTGAYEQYF
>TRBJ2-1|-|TRBV28
TGTGCCAGCAGTTTAATCAATGAGCAGTTCTTC
CASSLINEQFF
>TRBJ2-2|-|TRBV5-6
TGTGCCAGCAGCGCCGGGTGGGCCGGGGAGCTGTTTTTT
CASSAGWAGELFF
>TRBJ1-5|TRBD1|TRBV19
TGTGCCACCAGGACAGGGGGCTTAAGTAGCAATCAGCCCCAGCATTTT
CATRTGGLSSNQPQHF
>TRBJ2-3|-|TRBV5-5
TGTGCCAGCAGCCTACAAGATACGCAGTATTTT
CASSLQDTQYF
>TRBJ2-6|-|TRBV27
TGTGCCAGCAGTTTATCGGTCTCTGGGGCCAACGTCCTGACTTTC
CASSLSVSGANVLTF
>TRBJ2-1|-|TRBV12-1
TGTGCCAGCAGCTTTACACTCGCAGGGGATTACAATGAGCAGTTCTTC
CASSFTLAGDYNEQFF
>TRBJ1-1|TRBD1|TRBV29-1
TGCAGCGTGGAGGCAGGGGGTACTGAAGCTTTCTTT
CSVEAGGTEAFF
>TRBJ2-7|TRBD2|TRBV11-2
TGTGCCAGCAGCTTAGCAGGTAGCGGGAATAAATACGAGCAGTACTTC
CASSLAGSGNKYEQYF
>TRBJ2-5|-|TRBV7-9
TGTGCCAGCAGCTTAGCGTCCTGGGAGACCCAGTACTTC
CASSLASWETQYF